The 32 T cell receptor beta chains listed next were all sequenced from one sample in a study of shared clonotypes between healthy human individuals. Method: immunoSEQ multiplex PCR; TCRdb's copy keeps in-frame clones and lacks some. The table has 600,000 to 750,000 clones, around 90% seen once; the top ten hold roughly 36%. The sample taken for sequencing was memory CD8+ T cells from PBMCs. As to subset: CD45RO+ cells pooled with CCR7-negative TemRA cells. Receptors originate from a man aged 18-30 years in good health. Some clones in this sample may be carry-over from other donors' samples.

This clone was seen a single time. The CDR3 loop reads CASSQRQDWETQYF. CDR3 DNA: TGCGCCAGCAGCCAACGACAGGATTGGGAGACCCAGTACTTC. The chain has TRBV4-1 and TRBJ2-5, with D tentatively TRBD1 (6 bases). The CDR3 contains 14 residues. Per the germline V gene, CDR1 is MGHRA and CDR2 is YSYEKL. Trimming took off 2 bases at V and 5 bases at J, with 12 bases between the two ends.

This chain uses TRBV27 with TRBJ2-3; tentative D call: TRBD2 (6 bases). The V end lost 6 bases, the J end lost 0 bases, and 16 bases lay between the germline ends. Germline loops: CDR1 MNHEY, CDR2 SMNVEV (reference sequence). CDR3 length equals 16 residues. The CDR3 DNA is TGTGCCAGCAGCAGCTTGGACTATTCTAGCACAGATACGCAGTATTTT. This encodes CASSSLDYSSTDTQYF.

The chain joins TRBV5-1 to TRBJ1-2; D remains unclear. Trimming removed 0 bases from V and 10 bases from J, with 28 bases in between. The CDR3 length is 18 residues. Germline values: CDR1 SGHRS, CDR2 YFSETQ. The CDR3 loop reads CASSLEAPSYRGKRDYTF. CDR3 bases: TGCGCCAGCAGCTTGGAGGCCCCAAGTTATCGAGGGAAAAGAGACTACACCTTC. Full variable domain (remainder filled in from reference TRBV5-1 and TRBJ1-2): KAGVTQTPRYLIKTRGQQVTLSCSPISGHRSVSWYQQTPGQGLQFLFEYFSETQRNKGNFPGRFSGRQFSNSRSEMNVSTLELGDSALYLCASSLEAPSYRGKRDYTFGSGTRLTVV.

The chain joins TRBV28 to TRBJ2-3; D may match TRBD1 or TRBD2 (5 bases each). Trimming removed 3 bases from V and 2 bases from J, with 12 bases in between. Germline V gives CDR1 MDHEN, CDR2 SYDVKM. The CDR3 is made up of 15 amino acids. Here the CDR3 reads CASSFLGENTDTQYF. As DNA, the CDR3 is TGTGCCAGCAGTTTTTTGGGGGAAAACACAGATACGCAGTATTTT.

The J gene is TRBJ1-5, the V gene TRBV7-2; 7 bases are shared with TRBD1. Germline V gene data show CDR1 as SGHTA and CDR2 as FQGNSA. V gave up 5 bases and J gave up 4 bases; unmatched junction bases: 2. The CDR3 sequence is 13 residues long. This CDR3 is CASSTTGNQPQHF. CDR3 DNA sequence: TGTGCCAGCAGCACGACAGGGAATCAGCCCCAGCATTTT.

V is TRBV19 and J is TRBJ2-1; the D gene is possibly TRBD2 (6 bases). This CDR3 is built from 17 residues. The germline gives CDR1 LNHDA, CDR2 SQIVND (reference sequence). V was clipped by 7 bases and J by 2 bases, with 21 bases between them. CDR3 amino acids: CASTAWMGGGAYNEQFF. CDR3 bases: TGTGCCAGTACCGCCTGGATGGGGGGAGGCGCCTACAATGAGCAGTTCTTC. Full variable domain (outside the CDR3, taken from reference TRBV19 and TRBJ2-1): DGGITQSPKYLFRKEGQNVTLSCEQNLNHDAMYWYRQDPGQGLRLIYYSQIVNDFQKGDIAEGYSVSREKKESFPLTVTSAQKNPTAFYLCASTAWMGGGAYNEQFFGPGTRLTVL.

The rearrangement links TRBV7-7 to TRBJ2-1, with D uncertain. The CDR3 spans 15 residues. Germline-derived CDR1 and CDR2 are SSHAT and FNYEAQ (reference sequence). The V end was cut by 5 bases, the J end by 0 bases, with 11 bases between. CDR3 nucleotides: TGTGCCAGCAGCGAGGAGAGTAGCTCCTACAATGAGCAGTTCTTC. Residues: CASSEESSSYNEQFF.

The chain uses TRBV10-3 and TRBJ1-1; D ambiguous. In germline, CDR1 is ENHRY, CDR2 SYGVKD. The CDR3 is 16 amino acids. V lost 6 bases, J lost 2 bases, and 19 bases lay in between. CDR3 DNA: TGTGCCATCAGACCCCAAGGGAGGGTTGTCAACACTGAAGCTTTCTTT. This gives the protein CAIRPQGRVVNTEAFF.

Turning to this clone: This sample includes further DNA sequences coding for the same CDR3. The rearrangement uses TRBV19 and TRBJ1-1, with D unresolved. Germline V gene lookup returns CDR1 LNHDA and CDR2 SQIVND (reference sequence). The CDR3 consists of 14 residues. V gave up 3 bases and J gave up 2 bases, with 10 bases separating them. CDR3 nucleotides: TGTGCCAGTAGTATCGGGCCTTTTAACACTGAAGCTTTCTTT. This encodes CASSIGPFNTEAFF.

Written as DNA, the CDR3 is TGTGCCAGCAGCTCCACCACAGGGGCCGGGGGCGACGAGCAGTACTTC. Protein product: CASSSTTGAGGDEQYF. This rearrangement joins TRBV7-9 to TRBJ2-7; the D gene is possibly TRBD1 (7 bases). The CDR3 runs 16 residues. Trimming pared 4 bases from V and 5 bases from J, leaving 21 bases between. Germline lookup yields CDR1 SEHNR and CDR2 FQNEAQ (reference sequence).

The chain carries TRBV28 and TRBJ1-1; D unclear. Germline V lookup: CDR1 MDHEN, CDR2 SYDVKM. Deletions cut 3 bases from V and 1 base from J, with 15 bases between. CDR3 length: 16 residues. The CDR3 DNA reads TGTGCCAGCAGTTTTGATTTGGCCGGAGGGAACACTGAAGCTTTCTTT. It codes for CASSFDLAGGNTEAFF.

The V call is TRBV7-9, the J call TRBJ1-3, with 11 bases fitting TRBD1. The CDR3 runs to 15 residues. J was trimmed by 9 bases and V by 6 bases; bases with no gene match: 10. Germline assignment: CDR1 SEHNR and CDR2 FQNEAQ (reference sequence). CDR3 protein: CASSPGQGALSTIYF. CDR3 DNA sequence: TGTGCCAGCAGTCCCGGACAGGGGGCGCTTAGCACCATATATTTT. Drawing the rest from reference TRBV7-9 and TRBJ1-3, the complete variable domain is DTGVSQNPRHKITKRGQNVTFRCDPISEHNRLYWYRQTLGQGPEFLTYFQNEAQLEKSRLLSDRFSAERPKGSFSTLEIQRTEQGDSAMYLCASSPGQGALSTIYFGEGSWLTVV.

J is TRBJ1-5 and V is TRBV28, with TRBD1 matching 12 bases. There are 16 residues in the CDR3. Germline V gives CDR1 MDHEN, CDR2 SYDVKM. Unmatched junction bases numbered 13, after V lost 10 bases and J lost 6 bases. The CDR3 nucleotides read TGTGCCACCCGAAGTACGGGACAGGGGGCTCTTCAGCCCCAGCATTTT. This encodes CATRSTGQGALQPQHF.

V is TRBV28 and J is TRBJ1-2; D not certain. Per germline, CDR1 MDHEN and CDR2 SYDVKM. The CDR3 contains 15 residues. Trimming took off 3 bases at V and 5 bases at J, with 16 bases between the two ends. CDR3 nucleotide sequence: TGTGCCAGCAGTTTTCCCTTTCCGGGCTATTATGGCTACACCTTC. Translating gives CASSFPFPGYYGYTF.

This clone has only a few counts. V is TRBV6-1 and J is TRBJ1-1; D is uncertain. This CDR3 is built from 13 residues. CDR1 and CDR2 from the germline V gene are MNHNS and SASEGT. Trimming took 8 bases from V and 4 from J, leaving 14 bases between them. The CDR3, as DNA: TGTGCCAGCGCTGAGAGGTACTCCACTGAAGCTTTCTTT. This gives the protein CASAERYSTEAFF.

The V gene is TRBV7-9, the J gene TRBJ2-3, with unresolved D. The CDR3 runs to 15 residues. CDR1 is SEHNR and CDR2 is FQNEAQ in the germline V gene (reference sequence). Trimming removed 5 bases at V and 0 bases at J, with 12 bases between. The CDR3 sequence: CASSPTPSSTDTQYF. CDR3 bases: TGTGCCAGCAGCCCCACTCCTTCTAGCACAGATACGCAGTATTTT.

This clone is a singleton in its sample. V is TRBV29-1 and J is TRBJ2-7; D may be TRBD1 (6 bases). The length of the CDR3 is 14 residues. Germline V gene data show CDR1 as SQVTM and CDR2 as ANQGSEA. The V end was cut by 0 bases, the J end by 4 bases, with 13 bases between. CDR3 region: CSVEDAGTSYEQYF. The CDR3 DNA reads as TGCAGCGTTGAAGACGCCGGGACATCTTACGAGCAGTACTTC.

The V gene is TRBV30, the J gene TRBJ2-3; D unresolved. CDR3 length equals 12 residues. Germline V gives CDR1 GTSNPN, CDR2 SVGIG (reference sequence). V lost 1 base and J lost 8, with 10 bases in between. The CDR3 here is CAWSEMRITQYF. The CDR3 region has the DNA TGTGCCTGGAGTGAGATGAGGATTACGCAGTATTTT.

The chain carries TRBV28 and TRBJ2-2; D is possibly TRBD1 (6 bases). Trimming took 4 bases from V and 1 from J, leaving 10 bases between them. The CDR3 runs to 15 residues. In germline, CDR1 is MDHEN, CDR2 SYDVKM. DNA for the CDR3: TGTGCCAGCAGTTACCCGGGACAGAACACCGGGGAGCTGTTTTTT. Translation gives CASSYPGQNTGELFF.

The V and J genes are TRBV11-1 and TRBJ2-1; a possible D gene is TRBD2 (6 bases). The germline V and J ends were trimmed by 3 bases and 7 bases, with 16 bases remaining between them. CDR3 length: 15 residues. Looked up from germline, CDR1 is SGHAT and CDR2 is FQDESV (reference sequence). For the CDR3, the DNA is TGTGCCAGCAGCTTGGGACTCACTGGGAGGAATGAGCAGTTCTTC. Translating it yields CASSLGLTGRNEQFF.

This chain connects TRBV5-1 to TRBJ1-2, with a tentative D call TRBD1 (5 bases). Germline loops: CDR1 SGHRS, CDR2 YFSETQ. Trimming removed 3 bases from V and 1 base from J, with 16 bases in between. The CDR3 has 16 residues. The CDR3 reads CASSWLVRDFNYGYTF. The CDR3 DNA sequence: TGCGCCAGCAGCTGGCTAGTCAGGGACTTTAACTATGGCTACACCTTC. Together with reference TRBV5-1 and TRBJ1-2, the CDR3 gives the full variable domain: KAGVTQTPRYLIKTRGQQVTLSCSPISGHRSVSWYQQTPGQGLQFLFEYFSETQRNKGNFPGRFSGRQFSNSRSEMNVSTLELGDSALYLCASSWLVRDFNYGYTFGSGTRLTVV.

This sequence joins TRBV10-3 and TRBJ2-1; D is possibly TRBD1 or TRBD2 (5 bases each). This CDR3 contains 13 residues. The V gene lost 11 bases and the J gene lost 7 bases, with 18 bases spanning the gap. The germline CDR1 and CDR2 sequences are ENHRY and SYGVKD. CDR3 region: CAAGLRTQNEQFF. The CDR3 DNA sequence: TGTGCCGCGGGCCTCAGGACACAGAATGAGCAGTTCTTC.

This CDR3 reads CASSLLGNNNEQFF. For the CDR3, the DNA is TGTGCCAGCAGCTTGTTGGGAAACAACAATGAGCAGTTCTTC. The V gene is TRBV5-5, the J gene TRBJ2-1, with D unclear. Trimming removed 1 base from V and 5 bases from J, with 10 bases in between. CDR3 length: 14 residues. The germline V gene encodes CDR1 SGHKS and CDR2 YYEKEE (reference sequence).

V and J are TRBV7-3 and TRBJ2-1; 12 positions match TRBD2. Germline CDR1 is SGHTA and CDR2 is FQGTGA. V lost 5 bases to trimming and J lost 14 bases; unmatched junction nucleotides: 4. The CDR3 extends over 12 amino acids. DNA for the CDR3: TGTGCCAGCAGCCTAGCGGGAGGGCCCGAGTTCTTC. Its protein product is CASSLAGGPEFF.

This rearrangement joins TRBV10-3 to TRBJ2-1; 14 positions match TRBD2. Germline V gene sequence: CDR1 ENHRY, CDR2 SYGVKD. Trimming took 5 bases from V and 0 from J; bases not matched to a gene: 6. This CDR3 comprises 18 residues. The CDR3 here is CAISPGLAGESSYNEQFF. CDR3 nucleotides: TGTGCCATCAGTCCGGGACTAGCGGGAGAGAGCTCCTACAATGAGCAGTTCTTC.

This rearrangement joins TRBV6-5 to TRBJ2-1, with TRBD2 matching over 7 bases. J was trimmed by 0 bases and V by 2 bases; bases with no gene match: 4. CDR3 length: 16 residues. CDR1 and CDR2 (germline): MNHEY, SVGAGI. The CDR3 here is CASSYPVAGSYNEQFF. In nucleotides, the CDR3 is TGTGCCAGCAGTTACCCTGTAGCGGGCTCCTACAATGAGCAGTTCTTC.

This chain uses TRBV30 with TRBJ2-3, with a possible D match to TRBD1 (5 bases). Trimming stripped 0 bases from V and 6 bases from J, with 10 bases between. The CDR3 contains 13 residues. In germline, CDR1 is GTSNPN, CDR2 SVGIG (reference sequence). CDR3 sequence (DNA): TGTGCCTGGAGTGTCGTCAGGGTGGATACGCAGTATTTT. Encoded protein: CAWSVVRVDTQYF.

The rearrangement uses TRBV5-8 and TRBJ1-2; 7 bases align to TRBD1. The CDR3 consists of 13 residues. V lost 5 bases to trimming and J lost 4 bases; unmatched junction nucleotides: 5. CDR1 is SGHTS and CDR2 is YDEGEE in the germline V gene. CDR3 sequence reads: CASRLTGSYGYTF. CDR3 DNA: TGTGCCAGCAGGTTGACAGGGAGCTATGGCTACACCTTC.

This clone was seen a few times. The rearrangement uses TRBV11-2 and TRBJ2-1, with 9 bases aligning to TRBD2. The CDR3 totals 14 residues. Unmatched junction bases numbered 6, after V lost 5 bases and J lost 7 bases. In germline, CDR1 is SGHAT, CDR2 FQNNGV. DNA of the CDR3: TGTGCCAGCAGCCTAGCGGGAATTCGGAATGAGCAGTTCTTC. This sequence encodes CASSLAGIRNEQFF.

The chain carries TRBV5-1 and TRBJ2-5; maybe TRBD2 (6 bases). The CDR3 runs 14 residues. Trimming removed 4 bases from V and 3 bases from J, with 13 bases in between. Germline-derived CDR1 and CDR2 are SGHRS and YFSETQ. CDR3 in amino acids: CASSPPGVKETQYF. CDR3 nucleotide sequence: TGCGCCAGCAGCCCGCCGGGGGTAAAAGAGACCCAGTACTTC.

In nucleotides, the CDR3 is TGCGCCAGCAGCTTGTGGGGCTTAGGACAGGGCGACTACGAGCAGTACTTC. Amino acids: CASSLWGLGQGDYEQYF. The J gene is TRBJ2-7, the V gene TRBV5-1, with TRBD1 matching 8 bases. Germline loops: CDR1 SGHRS, CDR2 YFSETQ. The CDR3 sequence is 17 residues long. The junction had 12 bases not matched to a gene; V was cut back by 1 base and J by 3 bases.

This chain uses TRBV6-6 with TRBJ2-7, with 9 bases that match TRBD1. Germline V CDR1 and CDR2: MNHNY, SVGAGI (reference sequence). The CDR3 runs to 15 residues. The V gene end was trimmed by 5 bases and the J gene end by 2 bases; junction bases not matched to a gene: 7. The CDR3 region is CASSHGTGKTYEQYF. CDR3 DNA: TGTGCCAGCAGTCACGGGACAGGGAAGACCTACGAGCAGTACTTC.